Presented here are 30 T cell receptor beta chains from one specimen sequenced in a study of blood T cell repertoires in COVID-19. TCRdb keeps only in-frame clones here, not all; method: immunoSEQ multiplex PCR. The repertoire holds hundreds of thousands of clones, with about nine tenths as singletons. The source material was peripheral blood. Receptors originate from a woman in her 30s with active or convalescent COVID-19.

V is TRBV28 and J is TRBJ2-6, with TRBD1 identical over 9 bases. V trimming: 7 bases; J trimming: 0 bases; junction bases outside the gene matches: 4. This CDR3 is built from 16 residues. In germline, CDR1 is MDHEN, CDR2 SYDVKM. The CDR3 region is CASTGTGSSGANVLTF. The CDR3 nucleotides are TGTGCCAGCACCGGGACAGGGAGCTCTGGGGCCAACGTCCTGACTTTC.

This chain uses TRBV28 with TRBJ1-5; D gene ambiguous. V shed 5 bases and J shed 2 bases, with 28 bases lying between them. The CDR3 has 20 amino acids. Germline CDR1 and CDR2: MDHEN and SYDVKM. CDR3 sequence: CASSTNAVWALSNGNQPQHF. The CDR3 DNA sequence: TGTGCCAGCAGTACCAACGCAGTGTGGGCGCTAAGCAACGGCAATCAGCCCCAGCATTTT.

The chain combines TRBV5-1 with TRBJ1-2; TRBD1 matches 9 bases. V gave up 4 bases and J gave up 10 bases; unmatched junction bases: 11. The CDR3 has 14 amino acids. From germline, CDR1 is SGHRS and CDR2 YFSETQ. CDR3 protein: CASSPWRDRVTYTF. Here the CDR3 DNA reads TGCGCCAGCAGCCCCTGGAGGGACAGGGTAACCTACACCTTC.

The count of this clone is one. The rearrangement joins TRBV5-6 to TRBJ2-6; the D gene is possibly TRBD2 (6 bases). This CDR3 contains 14 residues. Germline V gives CDR1 SGHDT, CDR2 YYEEEE. The V and J ends lost 3 bases and 3 bases respectively, with 7 bases between them. For the CDR3, the DNA is TGTGCCAGCAGCTCGGGACTTGGGGCCAACGTCCTGACTTTC. Residues: CASSSGLGANVLTF.

V is TRBV19 and J is TRBJ2-1; 12 bases agree with TRBD2. Germline trimming cut 5 bases from V and 2 bases from J; bases unmatched to any gene: 4. This CDR3 region has 16 residues. The germline CDR1 and CDR2 sequences are LNHDA and SQIVND (reference sequence). CDR3 in amino acids: CASSDGLAGTYNEQFF. CDR3 coding DNA: TGTGCCAGTAGTGATGGACTAGCGGGGACCTACAATGAGCAGTTCTTC.

The rearrangement joins TRBV6-5 to TRBJ1-2, with D uncertain. Germline V gene lookup returns CDR1 MNHEY and CDR2 SVGAGI. This CDR3 has 12 residues. V was trimmed by 6 bases and J by 4 bases, leaving 9 bases between them. The CDR3 nucleotides are TGTGCCAGCAGGGGAGGGTCCTATGGCTACACCTTC. Translating gives CASRGGSYGYTF.

The chain recombines TRBV4-2 with TRBJ2-3, with TRBD2 identical over 7 bases. Germline CDR1 reads LGHNA; CDR2 reads YNFKEQ. The CDR3 extends over 14 amino acids. Unmatched junction bases numbered 5, after V lost 0 bases and J lost 8 bases. CDR3 loop: CASSQDLGGGTQYF. Written as DNA, the CDR3 is TGTGCCAGCAGCCAAGATCTGGGCGGGGGTACGCAGTATTTT.

The CDR3 coding sequence is TGTGCCAGCGGGGGTGTCCAGGGAGGTGGCTACACCTTC. This translates into CASGGVQGGGYTF. This chain joins TRBV2 and TRBJ1-2; D is perhaps TRBD1 (5 bases). The CDR3 runs 13 residues. From germline, CDR1 is SNHLY and CDR2 FYNNEI. Trimming removed 8 bases from V and 7 bases from J, with 17 bases in between.

The chain combines TRBV5-1 with TRBJ2-1; no reliable D call. V lost 0 bases to trimming and J lost 6 bases, with 10 bases between them. This CDR3 region has 14 residues. In germline, CDR1 is SGHRS, CDR2 YFSETQ. Here the CDR3 reads CASSLAGAVNEQFF. As DNA, the CDR3 is TGCGCCAGCAGCTTGGCCGGAGCAGTCAATGAGCAGTTCTTC.

The V gene is TRBV3-1 (or the pseudogene TRBV3-2), the J gene TRBJ1-6; 7 bases align to TRBD1. Germline V gives CDR1 LGHDT, CDR2 YNNKEL (reference sequence). The CDR3 is 14 residues long. V trimming: 2 bases; J trimming: 9 bases; junction bases outside the gene matches: 4. The CDR3 coding sequence is TGTGCCAGCAGCCAAAGACAGGGAAGTTCACCCCTCCACTTT. Translation: CASSQRQGSSPLHF.

This chain uses TRBV3-1 (or the pseudogene TRBV3-2) with TRBJ1-6; D may be TRBD1 (5 bases). The CDR3 runs 17 residues. Germline V lookup: CDR1 LGHDT, CDR2 YNNKEL (reference sequence). Trimming took off 4 bases at V and 4 bases at J, with 17 bases between the two ends. The CDR3 nucleotides read TGTGCCAGCAGCCCTGAGGCAGGGCCACTGTATAATTCACCCCTCCACTTT. This sequence encodes CASSPEAGPLYNSPLHF.

V is TRBV27 and J is TRBJ1-6, with D hard to call. Trimming removed 3 bases from V and 9 bases from J, with 21 bases in between. This CDR3 comprises 17 residues. Germline lookup yields CDR1 MNHEY and CDR2 SMNVEV (reference sequence). The CDR3 protein is CASSFTVLGNFSSPLHF. In DNA, the CDR3 is TGTGCCAGCAGTTTTACGGTCTTGGGCAATTTTTCTTCACCCCTCCACTTT.

J is TRBJ2-7 and V is TRBV7-6, with 11 positions matching TRBD1. Germline lookup yields CDR1 SGHVS and CDR2 FNYEAQ. After removal of 4 bases from V and 6 bases from J, the junction contained 14 bases not matched to a gene. The CDR3 sequence is 17 residues long. CDR3 sequence: CASSSTPILGTGGEQYF. CDR3 DNA sequence: TGTGCCAGCAGCTCCACACCCATCCTGGGGACAGGGGGCGAGCAGTACTTC.

As to this clone: Distinct nucleotide sequences in the sample also encode this CDR3. This rearrangement joins TRBV19 to TRBJ2-7, with a tentative D call TRBD1 (6 bases). Germline CDR1 reads LNHDA; CDR2 reads SQIVND (reference sequence). V dropped 1 base and J dropped 3 bases, with 7 bases sitting between them. The CDR3 sequence is 13 residues long. The CDR3 reads CASSIGGGYEQYF. In DNA, the CDR3 is TGTGCCAGTAGTATAGGAGGGGGCTACGAGCAGTACTTC.

CDR3 sequence (DNA): TGTGCCAGTAAGACAGGGACGAACACTGAAGCTTTCTTT. Translating gives CASKTGTNTEAFF. V gene TRBV19 combines with J gene TRBJ1-1; 7 positions agree with TRBD1. CDR1 is LNHDA, CDR2 SQIVND, per germline (reference sequence). The CDR3 spans 13 residues. V dropped 7 bases and J dropped 1; count of bases not matched to a gene: 3.

The V and J genes are TRBV19 and TRBJ1-2; 8 nucleotides match TRBD1. In germline, CDR1 is LNHDA, CDR2 SQIVND (reference sequence). Trimming took 10 bases from V and 8 from J; bases not matched to a gene: 12. The CDR3 spans 13 residues. CDR3 residues: CATLGTGLKGYTF. CDR3 bases: TGTGCCACCCTGGGGACAGGATTGAAGGGCTACACCTTC.

V gene TRBV24-1 combines with J gene TRBJ2-6; 7 nucleotides line up with TRBD1. The J segment lost 0 bases and the V segment lost 9 bases, leaving 10 bases of the junction unmatched. Germline V gives CDR1 KGHDR, CDR2 SFDVKD. CDR3 length equals 17 residues. DNA of the CDR3: TGTGCCACCCCCGTCAGGGACAGCAGCTCTGGGGCCAACGTCCTGACTTTC. Protein product: CATPVRDSSSGANVLTF.

The rearrangement joins TRBV6-5 to TRBJ2-7, with D possibly being TRBD2 (5 bases). CDR1 is MNHEY, CDR2 SVGAGI, per germline. The CDR3 is 13 amino acids. V gave up 0 bases and J gave up 5 bases, with 8 bases separating them. CDR3 nucleotide sequence: TGTGCCAGCAGTTACTCGCTCGGGGACGAGCAGTACTTC. Encoded protein: CASSYSLGDEQYF.

This chain uses TRBV7-2 with TRBJ1-2; D not resolved. The CDR3 loop spans 12 amino acids. Trimming removed 5 bases at V and 4 bases at J, with 8 bases between. The V gene's germline CDR1 is SGHTA and CDR2 FQGNSA. CDR3 amino acids: CASSPTAYGYTF. The CDR3 DNA reads TGTGCCAGCAGCCCTACAGCCTATGGCTACACCTTC.

This chain uses TRBV19 with TRBJ1-3; 8 bases fit TRBD1. Looked up from germline, CDR1 is LNHDA and CDR2 is SQIVND (reference sequence). The V and J ends lost 7 bases and 3 bases, in that order; junction bases with no gene match: 8. This CDR3 is built from 15 residues. The CDR3 bases are TGTGCCAGTACCGTGGGACAGGTCATTGGAAACACCATATATTTT. Residues: CASTVGQVIGNTIYF.

V gene TRBV7-9 combines with J gene TRBJ1-6; D is uncertain. The CDR3 is made up of 14 amino acids. Trimming left V 2 bases short and J 4 bases short, with 6 bases between. The germline V gene encodes CDR1 SEHNR and CDR2 FQNEAQ (reference sequence). Here the CDR3 DNA reads TGTGCCAGCAGCTTATACAGTTATAATTCACCCCTCCACTTT. It translates to CASSLYSYNSPLHF.

This clone showed up just once. The V and J genes are TRBV7-6 and TRBJ2-3; weak D call: TRBD1 (6 bases). This CDR3 region has 14 residues. From germline, CDR1 is SGHVS and CDR2 FNYEAQ. V shed 5 bases and J shed 3 bases, with 12 bases lying between them. DNA for the CDR3: TGTGCCAGCAGCCTGAGAAGGGGGACAGATACGCAGTATTTT. Translated: CASSLRRGTDTQYF.

The rearrangement links TRBV7-9 to TRBJ1-5; the D gene is possibly TRBD1 (5 bases). The CDR3 runs to 15 residues. CDR1 and CDR2 from the germline V gene are SEHNR and FQNEAQ (reference sequence). V lost 1 base to trimming and J lost 7 bases, with 14 bases between them. The CDR3 is CASSLDGQGSQPQHF. In DNA form, the CDR3 reads TGTGCCAGCAGCTTAGATGGGCAGGGTTCGCAGCCCCAGCATTTT.

For the CDR3, the DNA is TGTGCCAGCAGTGAATTTTGGACAGGGTCCGCTGAAGCTTTCTTT. Amino acids: CASSEFWTGSAEAFF. V gene TRBV2 combines with J gene TRBJ1-1; 8 bases agree with TRBD1. Germline assignment: CDR1 SNHLY and CDR2 FYNNEI. Germline trimming cut 2 bases from V and 6 bases from J; bases unmatched to any gene: 8. This CDR3 is 15 amino acids long.

V is TRBV11-2 and J is TRBJ2-2, with 11 bases identical to TRBD2. The CDR3 sequence is 17 residues long. V lost 2 bases, J lost 4 bases, and 6 bases stayed unmatched. Germline CDR1 is SGHAT and CDR2 is FQNNGV. Here the CDR3 reads CASSLNSGTSGTGELFF. DNA for the CDR3: TGTGCCAGCAGCTTAAACTCGGGGACTAGCGGCACCGGGGAGCTGTTTTTT.

The chain carries TRBV5-1 and TRBJ2-2, with D possibly TRBD1 on 5 matching bases. V shed 4 bases and J shed 4 bases, with 17 bases lying between them. This CDR3 spans 16 amino acids. From germline, CDR1 is SGHRS and CDR2 YFSETQ. CDR3 region: CASSLFNSGATGELFF. Written as DNA, the CDR3 is TGCGCCAGCAGCCTCTTCAACAGTGGGGCCACCGGGGAGCTGTTTTTT.

V and J are TRBV5-1 and TRBJ1-1; 8 bases are shared with TRBD1. J lost 5 bases, V lost 4 bases, and 7 bases had no gene match. This CDR3 has 14 amino acids. Per the germline V gene, CDR1 is SGHRS and CDR2 is YFSETQ. Here the CDR3 DNA reads TGCGCCAGCAGCCCGGGACAGGCAGGAACTGAAGCTTTCTTT. It yields the protein CASSPGQAGTEAFF.

The V gene is TRBV3-1 (or the pseudogene TRBV3-2), the J gene TRBJ2-7, with 9 bases fitting TRBD1. Germline CDR1 LGHDT, CDR2 YNNKEL (reference sequence). V lost 4 bases, J lost 2 bases, and 3 bases stayed unmatched. This CDR3 is built from 14 residues. CDR3 sequence reads: CASSPGTGTYEQYF. In DNA, the CDR3 is TGTGCCAGCAGCCCCGGGACAGGGACCTACGAGCAGTACTTC.

The V gene is TRBV6-5, the J gene TRBJ2-7; D is possibly TRBD2 (6 bases). Germline V gene data show CDR1 as MNHEY and CDR2 as SVGAGI. The CDR3 loop spans 12 amino acids. V was trimmed by 2 bases and J by 6 bases, leaving 8 bases between them. The CDR3 sequence: CASSYRGGEQYF. DNA of the CDR3: TGTGCCAGCAGTTACAGGGGAGGCGAGCAGTACTTC.

The chain is built from TRBV29-1 and TRBJ1-2; 10 nucleotides align to TRBD1. J gave up 7 bases and V 7 bases, and 9 bases lay outside the gene matches. From germline, CDR1 is SQVTM and CDR2 ANQGSEA. This CDR3 is built from 13 residues. The CDR3 spells CSARDRGFAGYTF. The CDR3 DNA is TGCAGCGCCAGGGACAGGGGATTTGCTGGCTACACCTTC. Full variable domain (remainder filled in from reference TRBV29-1 and TRBJ1-2): SAVISQKPSRDICQRGTSLTIQCQVDSQVTMMFWYRQQPGQSLTLIATANQGSEATYESGFVIDKFPISRPNLTFSTLTVSNMSPEDSSIYLCSARDRGFAGYTFGSGTRLTVV.